This T cell receptor beta chain derives from a study of identical twins. V lost 1 base and J lost 2, with 14 bases in between. The CDR3 runs to 17 residues. The germline gives CDR1 MNHEY, CDR2 SVGEGT. Study conclusions and caveats: Invariant cells of the MAIT and iNKT types might have partly distorted the zero-insertion analyses. Within cord blood, abundant beta clonotypes carried fewer insertions, but memory repertoires showed no such trend.

Template switching, a step in the protocol, added a universal primer site, and cDNA carried unique molecular identifiers. TCRdb independently ran MiXCR on the 5' RACE reads; one entry per CDR3 protein. The sample lists roughly 290,000 distinct CDR3 sequences; 8% to 9.5% were seen once. Turning to this clonotype: Its antigen is currently unknown.

In addition, the sample was reused for a study of yellow fever vaccine responses in identical twins.

The clonotype originates from a woman between 18 and 30 years old in good health. The V gene is TRBV6-2 or TRBV6-3, the J gene TRBJ2-2; tentatively, D is TRBD2 (6 bases). The sequenced sample was CD8+ T cells sorted from blood. The CDR3 bases are TGTGCCAGCAGTTACTTTCCGAGCGGGCCAAACACCGGGGAGCTGTTTTTT. This gives the protein CASSYFPSGPNTGELFF.